These 4 T cell receptor beta chains were all obtained from the same sample, sequenced in a study of T cell repertoires in cytomegalovirus infection. No cognate antigen is known for these TCRs. TCRdb re-derived calls from the reads in MiXCR, one entry per CDR3 protein. The table has 80,000 or so distinct CDR3 sequences, roughly a quarter seen once. Source: CD8+ T cells from cultured PBMCs, taken from culture after CMV antigen stimulation. These receptor sequences come from a human donor in good health (CMV status not recorded). Some clones in this sample may be carry-over from other donors' samples.

This chain joins TRBV15 and TRBJ2-3, with 7 bases fitting TRBD1. V shed 5 bases, J shed 1 base, and the junction held 6 bases outside the gene matches. Germline CDR1 reads LNHNV; CDR2 reads YYDKDF (reference sequence). CDR3 length: 15 residues. The CDR3 region has the DNA TGTGCCACCAGCGGCCCCGGGACAGGCACAGATACGCAGTATTTT. Translation: CATSGPGTGTDTQYF. Combining the CDR3 with reference TRBV15 and TRBJ2-3 gives the whole variable domain DAMVIQNPRYQVTQFGKPVTLSCSQTLNHNVMYWYQQKSSQAPKLLFHYYDKDFNNEADTPDNFQSRRPNTSFCFLDIRSPGLGDTAMYLCATSGPGTGTDTQYFGPGTRLTVL.

This clonotype was detected ten times or more. The gene calls are TRBV24-1 and TRBJ1-2, with 7 bases matching TRBD1. The V gene's germline CDR1 is KGHDR and CDR2 SFDVKD. CDR3 length: 14 residues. The V and J ends lost 7 bases and 2 bases, in that order; junction bases with no gene match: 6. The CDR3 nucleotides read TGTGCCACCAGCCCGGGACAGAGAAACTATGGCTACACCTTC. Translation gives CATSPGQRNYGYTF.

The V call is TRBV28, the J call TRBJ2-6; TRBD1 aligns across 11 bases. Germline V gives CDR1 MDHEN, CDR2 SYDVKM. V lost 6 bases, J lost 2 bases, and 6 bases stayed unmatched. This CDR3 region has 17 residues. CDR3 loop: CASRPGQGVAGANVLTF. Here the CDR3 DNA reads TGTGCCAGCAGACCGGGACAGGGGGTTGCTGGGGCCAACGTCCTGACTTTC.

This clonotype was picked up a small number of times. This rearrangement joins TRBV20-1 to TRBJ2-1; 7 bases are a match to TRBD1. Germline CDR1 DFQATT, CDR2 SNEGSKA (reference sequence). The CDR3 contains 15 residues. The ends lost 3 bases at V and 3 bases at J; junction bases unmatched: 8. The CDR3 reads CSASVPGQLYNEQFF. The CDR3 DNA follows: TGCAGTGCTAGTGTACCGGGACAGCTCTACAATGAGCAGTTCTTC.